Presented here are 8 T cell receptor beta chains from one specimen sequenced in a study of cytomegalovirus exposure and HLA in healthy donors. PCR involved 60 Vbeta and 13 Jbeta primers. Libraries were prepared by immunoSEQ multiplex PCR; TCRdb keeps only in-frame clonotypes and omits some of them. The data show fewer than 250,000 clones, about three quarters seen once. Source material: PBMCs. These receptor sequences come from a woman aged 40 to 49 in good health and CMV-seronegative.

The rearrangement joins TRBV9 to TRBJ1-1, with 7 bases matching TRBD1. V lost 0 bases and J lost 2; bases outside the gene matches: 7. This CDR3 contains 16 residues. Germline CDR1 is SGDLS and CDR2 is YYNGEE. In nucleotides, the CDR3 is TGTGCCAGCAGCGTAGGCCGGACAGGTCATAACACTGAAGCTTTCTTT. It codes for CASSVGRTGHNTEAFF. The full variable domain, its missing parts supplied by reference TRBV9 and TRBJ1-1, is DSGVTQTPKHLITATGQRVTLRCSPRSGDLSVYWYQQSLDQGLQFLIQYYNGEERAKGNILERFSAQQFPDLHSELNLSSLELGDSALYFCASSVGRTGHNTEAFFGQGTRLTVV.

A few counts support this clone. V usage is TRBV5-5 and J usage is TRBJ2-7; TRBD2 matches at 9 bases. V lost 4 bases and J lost 2; bases outside the gene matches: 7. Germline V gives CDR1 SGHKS, CDR2 YYEKEE (reference sequence). The CDR3 sequence is 15 residues long. The CDR3 is CASSIGGRVAYEQYF. CDR3 nucleotides: TGTGCCAGCAGCATAGGCGGGAGGGTAGCCTACGAGCAGTACTTC.

The chain uses TRBV11-3 and TRBJ2-3; perhaps TRBD2 as D (5 bases). Per the germline V gene, CDR1 is SGHNT and CDR2 is YENEEA. The V gene lost 5 bases and the J gene lost 3 bases, with 12 bases spanning the gap. The CDR3 is made up of 14 amino acids. CDR3 in amino acids: CASSPRDLTDTQYF. DNA for the CDR3: TGTGCCAGCAGCCCACGGGATCTAACAGATACGCAGTATTTT.

This chain uses TRBV19 with TRBJ2-1; a possible D gene is TRBD1 (6 bases). Germline values: CDR1 LNHDA, CDR2 SQIVND (reference sequence). V lost 3 bases, J lost 7 bases, and 10 bases lay in between. CDR3 length: 13 residues. The CDR3 DNA reads as TGTGCCAGTAGTATCAACAGGGCGAATGAGCAGTTCTTC. This translates into CASSINRANEQFF. Supplemented by reference TRBV19 and TRBJ2-1, the full variable domain reads DGGITQSPKYLFRKEGQNVTLSCEQNLNHDAMYWYRQDPGQGLRLIYYSQIVNDFQKGDIAEGYSVSREKKESFPLTVTSAQKNPTAFYLCASSINRANEQFFGPGTRLTVL.

The rearrangement joins TRBV9 to TRBJ2-3, with D tentatively TRBD2 (6 bases). Germline CDR1 and CDR2: SGDLS and YYNGEE. V gave up 4 bases and J gave up 2 bases, with 17 bases separating them. The CDR3 totals 16 residues. CDR3 coding DNA: TGTGCCAGCAGCACGCTGACTAGTCTACACACAGATACGCAGTATTTT. Its protein product is CASSTLTSLHTDTQYF. Variable domain in full (rest from reference TRBV9 and TRBJ2-3): DSGVTQTPKHLITATGQRVTLRCSPRSGDLSVYWYQQSLDQGLQFLIQYYNGEERAKGNILERFSAQQFPDLHSELNLSSLELGDSALYFCASSTLTSLHTDTQYFGPGTRLTVL.

The chain has TRBV28 and TRBJ1-3; tentative D call: TRBD1 (6 bases). Germline-derived CDR1 and CDR2 are MDHEN and SYDVKM. The V gene lost 11 bases and the J gene lost 9 bases, with 14 bases spanning the gap. The length of the CDR3 is 11 residues. CDR3 nucleotide sequence: TGTGCCGCCAGGGGTAGAGGCACCATATATTTT. It translates to CAARGRGTIYF.

The chain employs TRBV5-4 and TRBJ1-2; 8 positions agree with TRBD1. The germline V gene has CDR1 SGHNT and CDR2 YYREEE (reference sequence). This CDR3 comprises 14 residues. V gave up 3 bases and J gave up 4 bases; unmatched junction bases: 5. The CDR3: CASSSLGTGYGYTF. The CDR3 DNA follows: TGTGCCAGCAGCTCCCTAGGGACAGGCTATGGCTACACCTTC.

This clone was recorded a few times. This chain links TRBV6-5 with TRBJ1-1; D unresolved. V was cut by 1 base and J by 4 bases, with 4 bases left in between. There are 12 residues in the CDR3. Germline V gene lookup returns CDR1 MNHEY and CDR2 SVGAGI. This chain's CDR3 is CASSYLRTEAFF. For the CDR3, the DNA is TGTGCCAGCAGTTACTTGCGCACTGAAGCTTTCTTT.